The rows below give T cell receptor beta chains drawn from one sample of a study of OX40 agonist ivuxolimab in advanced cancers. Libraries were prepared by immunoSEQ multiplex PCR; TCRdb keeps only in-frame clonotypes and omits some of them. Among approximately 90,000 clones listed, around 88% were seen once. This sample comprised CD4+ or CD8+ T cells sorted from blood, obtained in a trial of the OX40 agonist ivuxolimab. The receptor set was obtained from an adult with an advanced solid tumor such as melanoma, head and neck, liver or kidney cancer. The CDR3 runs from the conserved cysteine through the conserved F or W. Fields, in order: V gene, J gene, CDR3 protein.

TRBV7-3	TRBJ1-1	CASSLRGNTEAFF
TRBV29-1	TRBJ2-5	CSVLQGLAGGPPYQETQYF
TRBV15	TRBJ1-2	CATSREARSNYGYTF
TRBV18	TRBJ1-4	CASSGTGDEKLFF
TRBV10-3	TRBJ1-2	CAISIKGQFYTF
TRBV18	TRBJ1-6	CASSPPQGPPLHF
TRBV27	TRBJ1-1	CASSLGGQENTEAFF
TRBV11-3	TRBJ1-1	CASSLGWDTEAFF
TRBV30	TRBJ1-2	CAWSQQGSYGYTF
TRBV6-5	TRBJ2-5	CASSNFQETQYF
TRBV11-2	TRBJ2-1	CASSPTSGGAFEQFF
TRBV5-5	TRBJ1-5	CASSLEGGQPQHF
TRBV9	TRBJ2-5	CASSMRGGQETQYF
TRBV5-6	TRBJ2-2	CASSSLAGWNTGELFF
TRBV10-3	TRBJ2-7	CAISASGEQYF
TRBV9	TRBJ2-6	CASSVHRQGPTSGANVLTF
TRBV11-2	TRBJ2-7	CASSPTGGLSYEQYF
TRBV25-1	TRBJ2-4	CASSEGLSDIQYF
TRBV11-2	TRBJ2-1	CASSLGPTSSYNEQFF
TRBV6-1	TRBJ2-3	CASRPLGADTQYF
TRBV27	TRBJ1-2	CASSLKRQGVFDYGYTF
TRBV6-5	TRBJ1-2	CASSRDRGSRGYTF
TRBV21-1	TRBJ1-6	CASTTPGSMDSPLHF
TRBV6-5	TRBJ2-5	CASGQGRNQETQYF
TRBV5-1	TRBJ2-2	CASSLVGLGGTTGELFF
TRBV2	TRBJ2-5	CASAEVQRETQYF